The 10 T cell receptor beta chains below all came from one sample that was sequenced in a study of T cell changes during pregnancy in multiple sclerosis. Data came from immunoSEQ multiplex PCR; TCRdb stores just in-frame clones and leaves some out. The profile shows over 100,000 clones, around nine tenths of them singletons. This specimen was peripheral blood, taken in the third trimester of pregnancy. These receptors were collected from a female donor with multiple sclerosis, enrolled in a pregnancy study.

This clone was picked up one time. V is TRBV5-1 and J is TRBJ2-3; D possibly corresponds to TRBD2 (5 bases). This CDR3 has 16 amino acids. Germline-derived CDR1 and CDR2 are SGHRS and YFSETQ. V was cut by 5 bases and J by 5 bases, with 21 bases left in between. CDR3 sequence reads: CASSKFESGEGDTQYF. DNA for the CDR3: TGCGCCAGCAGTAAATTTGAGTCGGGCGAGGGAGATACGCAGTATTTT.

This chain links TRBV27 with TRBJ2-3, with 8 bases aligning to TRBD2. The CDR3 has 15 residues. Trimming cost V 3 bases and J 3 bases; bases outside gene matches: 5. The V gene's germline CDR1 is MNHEY and CDR2 SMNVEV (reference sequence). DNA of the CDR3: TGTGCCAGCAGTTTTTGGGAGCGGGGGACAGATACGCAGTATTTT. Translating it yields CASSFWERGTDTQYF.

The chain links TRBV18 to TRBJ1-5; a weak D match, TRBD1 (5 bases). The V gene's germline CDR1 is KGHSH and CDR2 LQKENI. The CDR3 is 15 residues long. The ends were cut back, 4 bases at V and 4 bases at J, with 14 bases in the middle. The CDR3 is CASSLFREGNQPQHF. The CDR3 DNA sequence: TGTGCCAGCTCACTTTTCAGGGAAGGGAATCAGCCCCAGCATTTT.

This clone was observed a handful of times. The rearrangement joins TRBV27 to TRBJ1-1, with D uncertain. Germline V gene data show CDR1 as MNHEY and CDR2 as SMNVEV (reference sequence). The CDR3 is made up of 13 amino acids. V was pared by 1 base and J by 5 bases, with 8 bases between. Written as DNA, the CDR3 is TGTGCCAGCAGTTTATATGCGGGGACTGAAGCTTTCTTT. Residues: CASSLYAGTEAFF.

This clone was detected a few times. The V gene is TRBV27, the J gene TRBJ2-1, with 12 bases that match TRBD2. Germline V lookup: CDR1 MNHEY, CDR2 SMNVEV (reference sequence). The CDR3 extends over 18 amino acids. The J segment lost 5 bases and the V segment lost 3 bases, leaving 11 bases of the junction unmatched. The CDR3 nucleotides are TGTGCCAGCAGTTTTGCCCAGAGAGGACTAGCGGGACACAATGAGCAGTTCTTC. Residues: CASSFAQRGLAGHNEQFF.

V usage is TRBV6-1 and J usage is TRBJ1-4; D is unclear. With 5 bases removed from V and 8 bases from J, the gap between germline ends came to 12 bases. The germline CDR1 and CDR2 sequences are MNHNS and SASEGT. The CDR3 contains 13 residues. The CDR3 nucleotides are TGTGCCAGCAGTACGGAGATAGCCGAAAAACTGTTTTTT. Encoded protein: CASSTEIAEKLFF.

The V gene is TRBV5-1, the J gene TRBJ2-1; 8 nucleotides line up with TRBD1. Germline CDR1 SGHRS, CDR2 YFSETQ. With 8 bases clipped from V and 0 bases from J, the junction kept 7 bases outside the gene matches. This CDR3 contains 15 residues. CDR3 region: CASKGTGDSYNEQFF. CDR3 in DNA: TGCGCCAGTAAGGGGACAGGTGACTCCTACAATGAGCAGTTCTTC.

The chain links TRBV9 to TRBJ1-3; D unclear. This CDR3 is built from 15 residues. V gave up 0 bases and J gave up 0 bases, with 7 bases separating them. Germline values: CDR1 SGDLS, CDR2 YYNGEE. The CDR3 bases are TGTGCCAGCAGCGTAGCAGGAAGCTCTGGAAACACCATATATTTT. This translates into CASSVAGSSGNTIYF.

The chain joins TRBV4-2 to TRBJ2-1; 8 bases are a match to TRBD2. The CDR3 consists of 19 residues. CDR1 LGHNA and CDR2 YNFKEQ come from the germline V gene. Trimming removed 0 bases from V and 2 bases from J; junction bases left unmatched: 12. CDR3 coding DNA: TGTGCCAGCAGCCAAGAGCGATGGACGGCGGGGGGCCCCTACAATGAGCAGTTCTTC. Translated, it gives CASSQERWTAGGPYNEQFF.

The chain uses TRBV4-1 and TRBJ2-1; 8 bases match TRBD2. Germline trimming cut 5 bases from V and 9 bases from J; bases unmatched to any gene: 9. There are 14 residues in the CDR3. CDR1 and CDR2 (germline): MGHRA, YSYEKL. CDR3 coding DNA: TGCGCCAGCAGCTGGCGGGAGGTCGAAAGTGAGCAGTTCTTC. Its translation: CASSWREVESEQFF.